One and the same sample provided the 19 T cell receptor beta chains below, sequenced in a study of beta chain features in type 1 diabetes (dated 2018 in TCRdb). Study-level results and caveats: Type 1 diabetes patients showed a moderate but significant shortening of TCRB CDR3 length in all four CD4+ subsets.

The receptor library was made with the immunoSEQ multiplex PCR assay. The High Capacity cDNA Reverse Transcription Kit was used to reverse transcribe all of the isolated RNA, meaning that expressed TCRB transcripts were what got sequenced. The source is immuneACCESS, and TCRdb retained only in-frame sequences with V and J called. Part of the clones is not carried over; for the studies checked, unresolved V genes explain less than half of this, and the remainder is unexplained. The sample contains hundreds of thousands of clones, 14% to 15% of them found a single time. The ten largest clones represent 0.015% of the sample. No antigen has been identified for these receptors. Sequenced material: naive CD4+ T cells from blood. What this sample's cell subset or site label stands for: true naive CD4+ T cells. The origin of the receptors is a man between 18 and 29 years old with type 1 diabetes.

This clone showed up just a few times. The rearrangement links TRBV19 to TRBJ2-6, with a tentative D call TRBD1 (6 bases). The length of the CDR3 is 16 residues. Trimming shortened V by 9 bases and J by 0 bases, and 15 bases separated the two germline ends. The germline CDR1 and CDR2 sequences are LNHDA and SQIVND (reference sequence). The CDR3 sequence is CASTGFLGSGANVLTF. The CDR3 region has the DNA TGTGCCAGCACAGGGTTCCTCGGCTCTGGGGCCAACGTCCTGACTTTC.

This chain joins TRBV2 and TRBJ1-2; D possibly corresponds to TRBD1 (5 bases). The V end lost 8 bases, the J end lost 3 bases, and 10 bases lay between the germline ends. CDR1 is SNHLY and CDR2 is FYNNEI in the germline V gene. This CDR3 is 12 amino acids long. CDR3 nucleotide sequence: TGTGCCAGCTACGGGGGGGACTATGGCTACACCTTC. Its translation is CASYGGDYGYTF.

The V gene is TRBV2, the J gene TRBJ2-3, with 12 bases fitting TRBD2. The J segment lost 7 bases and the V segment lost 4 bases, leaving 3 bases of the junction unmatched. Per germline, CDR1 SNHLY and CDR2 FYNNEI. The CDR3 is 14 amino acids. CDR3 coding DNA: TGTGCCAGCAGTGGACTAGCGGGGGTGAATACGCAGTATTTT. This codes for CASSGLAGVNTQYF.

This clone was counted a few times. This rearrangement joins TRBV11-2 to TRBJ1-2; a possible D gene is TRBD1 (6 bases). The CDR3 is made up of 14 amino acids. From germline, CDR1 is SGHAT and CDR2 FQNNGV. Trimming shortened V by 1 base and J by 8 bases, and 14 bases separated the two germline ends. The CDR3 loop reads CASSLGAGTMGYTF. The CDR3, as DNA: TGTGCCAGCAGCTTAGGGGCCGGGACAATGGGCTACACCTTC.

This clone has more than one count but fewer than ten. J is TRBJ1-5 and V is TRBV30, with D perhaps TRBD1 (5 bases). This CDR3 has 14 residues. Germline V gives CDR1 GTSNPN, CDR2 SVGIG (reference sequence). The germline V and J ends were trimmed by 2 bases and 6 bases, with 14 bases remaining between them. The CDR3 reads CAWSTIRGSQPQHF. The CDR3, as DNA: TGTGCCTGGAGTACTATAAGGGGAAGTCAGCCCCAGCATTTT.

This clone was observed a few times. This chain connects TRBV28 to TRBJ2-7; TRBD2 might be the D (5 bases). This CDR3 has 12 amino acids. Trimming removed 7 bases at V and 1 base at J, with 8 bases between. Per the germline V gene, CDR1 is MDHEN and CDR2 is SYDVKM. CDR3 residues: CASIGGSYEQYF. CDR3 nucleotides: TGTGCCAGCATTGGCGGGTCCTACGAGCAGTACTTC.

Only a few counts were recorded for this clone. CDR3 amino acids: CASSQGQGLLSPLHF. CDR3 sequence (DNA): TGCGCCAGCAGCCAAGGACAGGGGTTACTTTCACCCCTCCACTTT. The chain has TRBV4-3 and TRBJ1-6; 8 bases line up with TRBD1. V shed 1 base and J 9 bases; nucleotides not matched to a gene: 5. The CDR3 length is 15 residues. The germline gives CDR1 LGHNA, CDR2 YSLEER.

In its sample, this clone was seen a few times. The chain has TRBV2 and TRBJ2-6; D gene uncertain. Germline lookup yields CDR1 SNHLY and CDR2 FYNNEI. The CDR3 has 15 amino acids. Trimming removed 6 bases at V and 0 bases at J, with 9 bases between. The CDR3 here is CASRPQSSGANVLTF. The CDR3 region has the DNA TGTGCCAGCAGACCACAGAGCTCTGGGGCCAACGTCCTGACTTTC. The whole variable domain, remainder taken from reference TRBV2 and TRBJ2-6, is EPEVTQTPSHQVTQMGQEVILRCVPISNHLYFYWYRQILGQKVEFLVSFYNNEISEKSEIFDDQFSVERPDGSNFTLKIRSTKLEDSAMYFCASRPQSSGANVLTFGAGSRLTVL.

The chain combines TRBV6-6 with TRBJ2-4; D might be TRBD2 (6 bases). There are 13 residues in the CDR3. V dropped 6 bases and J dropped 5 bases, with 11 bases sitting between them. In germline, CDR1 is MNHNY, CDR2 SVGAGI (reference sequence). CDR3 protein: CASSRTTENIQYF. Here the CDR3 DNA reads TGTGCCAGCAGCCGGACTACGGAAAACATTCAGTACTTC.

The chain uses TRBV28 and TRBJ2-2; tentatively, D is TRBD1 (6 bases). Germline CDR1 MDHEN, CDR2 SYDVKM. The CDR3 extends over 18 amino acids. V was trimmed by 2 bases and J by 0 bases, leaving 16 bases between them. CDR3 protein: CASSLDRWGQSNTGELFF. In DNA, the CDR3 is TGTGCCAGCAGTTTAGATCGGTGGGGGCAGTCGAACACCGGGGAGCTGTTTTTT.

The V call is TRBV11-2, the J call TRBJ1-4; D uncertain. The CDR3 has 14 amino acids. The germline gives CDR1 SGHAT, CDR2 FQNNGV. V was shortened by 0 bases and J by 3 bases, with 5 bases between the two germline ends. The CDR3 spells CASSLETANEKLFF. Written as DNA, the CDR3 is TGTGCCAGCAGCTTAGAAACAGCTAATGAAAAACTGTTTTTT.

The CDR3 DNA is TGTGCCAGCAGCTTGATCAAACGACAGGCCTATGGCTACACCTTC. Translation gives CASSLIKRQAYGYTF. This chain connects TRBV5-6 to TRBJ1-2; D might be TRBD1 (6 bases). Germline CDR1 reads SGHDT; CDR2 reads YYEEEE. V lost 1 base and J 4 bases, leaving 14 bases between the germline ends. The CDR3 sequence is 15 residues long.

V gene TRBV28 combines with J gene TRBJ2-5; a possible D gene is TRBD1 (6 bases). Trimming cost V 6 bases and J 5 bases, with 16 bases left between them. The CDR3 runs 14 residues. The V gene's germline CDR1 is MDHEN and CDR2 SYDVKM. CDR3 bases: TGTGCCAGCAGGATACAGGGTCGGGCCGAGACCCAGTACTTC. Protein: CASRIQGRAETQYF.

The chain employs TRBV9 and TRBJ1-4, with 8 bases aligning to TRBD1. The CDR3 spans 16 residues. Germline V CDR1 and CDR2: SGDLS, YYNGEE. The ends lost 3 bases at V and 4 bases at J; junction bases unmatched: 8. The DNA for the CDR3 is TGTGCCAGCAGCGCCGGACGGACAGGGAATAATGAAAAACTGTTTTTT. Encoded protein: CASSAGRTGNNEKLFF.

This clone turned up a few times. The V and J genes are TRBV29-1 and TRBJ1-1; D remains unclear. Trimming took 7 bases from V and 0 from J, leaving 12 bases between them. This CDR3 is 13 amino acids long. Looked up from germline, CDR1 is SQVTM and CDR2 is ANQGSEA. The CDR3 loop is CSGWRVMNTEAFF. Here the CDR3 DNA reads TGCAGCGGCTGGCGGGTGATGAACACTGAAGCTTTCTTT.

This chain uses TRBV27 with TRBJ2-5; 12 bases line up with TRBD1. V lost 5 bases and J lost 5; bases outside the gene matches: 9. In germline, CDR1 is MNHEY, CDR2 SMNVEV (reference sequence). The CDR3 consists of 16 residues. The CDR3 DNA is TGTGCCAGCAGTACCGACCCGGGACAGGGGGCGGAGACCCAGTACTTC. Amino acids: CASSTDPGQGAETQYF.

The genes are TRBV4-3 and TRBJ1-1; D is perhaps TRBD1 (6 bases). With 3 bases removed from V and 4 bases from J, the gap between germline ends came to 12 bases. Per the germline V gene, CDR1 is LGHNA and CDR2 is YSLEER. The CDR3 extends over 14 amino acids. The CDR3 nucleotides read TGCGCCAGCAGCCACTCGGACAGACGCACTGAAGCTTTCTTT. Residues: CASSHSDRRTEAFF.

The V call is TRBV18, the J call TRBJ2-5; 11 bases fit TRBD2. The CDR3 extends over 17 amino acids. CDR1 is KGHSH and CDR2 is LQKENI in the germline V gene. Losses at the gene ends were 3 bases for V and 4 bases for J; bases not matched to a gene: 10. The CDR3 is CASSPTSGAPAGETQYF. CDR3 nucleotides: TGTGCCAGCTCACCGACTAGCGGGGCCCCTGCGGGAGAGACCCAGTACTTC.

The chain combines TRBV28 with TRBJ2-3; D is unclear. The length of the CDR3 is 12 residues. CDR1 and CDR2 (germline): MDHEN, SYDVKM. V was clipped by 5 bases and J by 6 bases, with 9 bases between them. The CDR3 region is CASSIQKDTQYF. CDR3 in DNA: TGTGCCAGCAGTATACAGAAGGATACGCAGTATTTT.